The 15 T cell receptor beta chains below were found in one sample sequenced in a study of graft-versus-host responses after intestinal transplantation. The repertoire was sequenced with immunoSEQ multiplex PCR; TCRdb's copy has only in-frame clones and lacks some. Of 23,000 or so clones in the sample, approximately 93% are singletons; the top ten hold around 0.54%. The source was PBMCs, collected 18 days after transplant. The source is a human patient who received an intestinal transplant, so some T cells may come from the graft donor.

The chain combines TRBV25-1 with TRBJ2-3; 8 positions agree with TRBD2. The junction had 4 bases not matched to a gene; V was cut back by 11 bases and J by 0 bases. The CDR3 has 13 residues. CDR1 MGHDK and CDR2 SYGVNS come from the germline V gene. Written as DNA, the CDR3 is TGTGCCCACGGGGGGGTGAGCACAGATACGCAGTATTTT. It translates to CAHGGVSTDTQYF.

This clone was observed once. This chain uses TRBV19 with TRBJ2-1; D uncertain. Germline V gene lookup returns CDR1 LNHDA and CDR2 SQIVND (reference sequence). This CDR3 is 11 amino acids long. V lost 3 bases, J lost 7 bases, and 4 bases lay in between. CDR3 region: CASSMANEQFF. The CDR3 DNA sequence: TGTGCCAGTAGTATGGCGAATGAGCAGTTCTTC. The full variable domain, its missing parts supplied by reference TRBV19 and TRBJ2-1, is DGGITQSPKYLFRKEGQNVTLSCEQNLNHDAMYWYRQDPGQGLRLIYYSQIVNDFQKGDIAEGYSVSREKKESFPLTVTSAQKNPTAFYLCASSMANEQFFGPGTRLTVL.

On this clone itself: This sample also contains other DNA sequences that code for the same CDR3. V gene TRBV29-1 combines with J gene TRBJ2-5; the match to TRBD2 covers 7 bases. Germline V gene data show CDR1 as SQVTM and CDR2 as ANQGSEA. This CDR3 has 13 amino acids. J was trimmed by 8 bases and V by 3 bases; bases with no gene match: 9. CDR3 protein: CSVERGRGETQYF. The CDR3 nucleotides read TGCAGCGTTGAGCGGGGGAGGGGAGAAACCCAGTACTTC.

CDR3 coding DNA: TGTGCCAGCTCACCAAACCCTACAGGGCACGGGGCTTTCTTT. Translated, it gives CASSPNPTGHGAFF. The gene calls are TRBV18 and TRBJ1-1; TRBD1 is a possible D gene (6 bases). The V gene lost 2 bases and the J gene lost 11 bases, with 18 bases spanning the gap. CDR3 length: 14 amino acids. Germline V lookup: CDR1 KGHSH, CDR2 LQKENI.

This clone has a single count. This chain links TRBV5-1 with TRBJ2-5; 8 positions match TRBD1. The V and J ends lost 4 bases and 7 bases, in that order; junction bases with no gene match: 3. The CDR3 has 12 residues. Germline assignment: CDR1 SGHRS and CDR2 YFSETQ. Here the CDR3 DNA reads TGCGCCAGCAGCGACACAGGGGGGACCCAGTACTTC. Translating it yields CASSDTGGTQYF.

The rearrangement uses TRBV19 and TRBJ1-2; a weak D match, TRBD1 (5 bases). In germline, CDR1 is LNHDA, CDR2 SQIVND (reference sequence). Trimming took 3 bases from V and 8 from J, leaving 13 bases between them. CDR3 length equals 13 residues. CDR3 in DNA: TGTGCCAGTAGTATTGAGGGACTCACCGGCTACACCTTC. Amino acid sequence: CASSIEGLTGYTF.

V gene TRBV11-3 combines with J gene TRBJ1-1; possibly TRBD1 for D (5 bases). Germline V gives CDR1 SGHNT, CDR2 YENEEA. Deletions cut 2 bases from V and 1 base from J, with 20 bases between. This CDR3 region has 18 residues. CDR3 coding DNA: TGTGCCAGCAGCTTATTTCAGGGATTCGGGTTAGCGAACACTGAAGCTTTCTTT. The encoded protein is CASSLFQGFGLANTEAFF.

The chain is built from TRBV18 and TRBJ2-5; D is perhaps TRBD1 (7 bases). This CDR3 is 16 amino acids long. The V gene lost 6 bases and the J gene lost 3 bases, with 20 bases spanning the gap. CDR1 is KGHSH and CDR2 is LQKENI in the germline V gene. CDR3 in DNA: TGTGCCAGCTCTCATCGGGGGACAGCCTCGGAAGAGACCCAGTACTTC. Translated, it gives CASSHRGTASEETQYF.

The J gene is TRBJ1-1, the V gene TRBV5-4, with D perhaps TRBD1 (5 bases). Looked up from germline, CDR1 is SGHNT and CDR2 is YYREEE (reference sequence). V was cut by 4 bases and J by 4 bases, with 17 bases left in between. The CDR3 covers 15 residues. The CDR3 coding sequence is TGTGCCAGCAGCGTCGACCCGGGGGGAACCACTGAAGCTTTCTTT. Amino acid sequence: CASSVDPGGTTEAFF.

This chain joins TRBV9 and TRBJ2-1, with a possible D match to TRBD1 (6 bases). Germline V gene sequence: CDR1 SGDLS, CDR2 YYNGEE. The germline V and J ends were trimmed by 1 base and 6 bases, with 11 bases remaining between them. The CDR3 length is 14 residues. The DNA of the CDR3 is TGTGCCAGCAGCGTAACAACAGGGATCAATGAGCAGTTCTTC. Amino acid sequence: CASSVTTGINEQFF.

This rearrangement joins TRBV6-1 to TRBJ1-2, with 9 nucleotides matching TRBD1. The CDR3 loop spans 15 amino acids. Germline CDR1 reads MNHNS; CDR2 reads SASEGT. V lost 6 bases, J lost 4 bases, and 9 bases stayed unmatched. CDR3 coding DNA: TGTGCCAGCAGCGTTACCGGGACAGGGACCTATGGCTACACCTTC. Protein sequence: CASSVTGTGTYGYTF.

The chain combines TRBV4-2 with TRBJ2-1, with 12 nucleotides matching TRBD1. This CDR3 has 15 residues. With V trimmed by 5 bases and J by 6 bases, 5 bases remained unmatched. Germline V lookup: CDR1 LGHNA, CDR2 YNFKEQ. CDR3 protein: CASSSPGQGANEQFF. CDR3 nucleotides: TGTGCCAGCAGCTCCCCGGGACAGGGGGCCAATGAGCAGTTCTTC.

The chain employs TRBV5-6 and TRBJ2-7; D remains unclear. The V end was cut by 2 bases, the J end by 4 bases, with 10 bases between. CDR1 is SGHDT, CDR2 YYEEEE, per germline. This CDR3 contains 13 residues. CDR3 nucleotides: TGTGCCAGCAGCTTATACTCCCAATACGAGCAGTACTTC. This translates into CASSLYSQYEQYF.

The chain carries TRBV27 and TRBJ2-1; no definite D call. In germline, CDR1 is MNHEY, CDR2 SMNVEV (reference sequence). The CDR3 runs 12 residues. Trimming pared 4 bases from V and 2 bases from J, leaving 3 bases between. The CDR3 is CASSSTYNEQFF. The CDR3 DNA follows: TGTGCCAGCAGTTCAACCTACAATGAGCAGTTCTTC.

The chain has TRBV7-2 and TRBJ2-7; TRBD2 aligns across 7 bases. Looked up from germline, CDR1 is SGHTA and CDR2 is FQGNSA. The V segment lost 5 bases and the J segment 3 bases; nucleotides outside the gene matches: 7. The CDR3 has 14 amino acids. Written as DNA, the CDR3 is TGTGCCAGCAGCCGTTTAATAGCGGGCTACGAGCAGTACTTC. This encodes CASSRLIAGYEQYF.